Below are 19 T cell receptor beta chains sequenced from a single sample in a study of blood T cell repertoires in COVID-19. Measured with immunoSEQ multiplex PCR; TCRdb has only the in-frame clones, and not every one. The sample includes roughly 36,000 clones, approximately 80% of them seen just once. Sequences were obtained from peripheral blood. These receptors were obtained from a human donor in a cohort sampled during active COVID-19.

The rearrangement joins TRBV24-1 to TRBJ2-1; the D gene is possibly TRBD1 (6 bases). Looked up from germline, CDR1 is KGHDR and CDR2 is SFDVKD. The ends were cut back, 3 bases at V and 9 bases at J, with 8 bases in the middle. The CDR3 contains 12 residues. The CDR3 DNA follows: TGTGCCACCAGTGATACAGGGTTTGAGCAGTTCTTC. Protein product: CATSDTGFEQFF.

The rearrangement uses TRBV28 and TRBJ1-2, with no clear D. Germline V lookup: CDR1 MDHEN, CDR2 SYDVKM. Trimming took off 2 bases at V and 7 bases at J, with 5 bases between the two ends. This CDR3 comprises 11 residues. CDR3 residues: CASSLNSGYTF. DNA for the CDR3: TGTGCCAGCAGTTTAAACAGTGGCTACACCTTC.

CDR3 amino acids: CASSLERGTYEQYF. CDR3 coding DNA: TGCGCCAGCAGCTTGGAAAGGGGTACTTACGAGCAGTACTTC. The V call is TRBV5-1, the J call TRBJ2-7, with D maybe TRBD1 (5 bases). Germline V gene lookup returns CDR1 SGHRS and CDR2 YFSETQ. The V end was cut by 0 bases, the J end by 4 bases, with 11 bases between. This CDR3 region has 14 residues. The variable domain in full, with the rest retrieved from reference TRBV5-1 and TRBJ2-7, is KAGVTQTPRYLIKTRGQQVTLSCSPISGHRSVSWYQQTPGQGLQFLFEYFSETQRNKGNFPGRFSGRQFSNSRSEMNVSTLELGDSALYLCASSLERGTYEQYFGPGTRLTVT.

V is TRBV30 and J is TRBJ1-2, with D perhaps TRBD1 (6 bases). The CDR3 totals 13 residues. The germline V and J ends were trimmed by 4 bases and 8 bases, with 17 bases remaining between them. The germline gives CDR1 GTSNPN, CDR2 SVGIG (reference sequence). The CDR3 protein is CAWTRQGLGGYTF. CDR3 sequence (DNA): TGTGCCTGGACCCGCCAGGGGCTGGGGGGCTACACCTTC.

V gene TRBV20-1 combines with J gene TRBJ2-7, with a weak D call TRBD2 (5 bases). The germline CDR1 and CDR2 sequences are DFQATT and SNEGSKA (reference sequence). The length of the CDR3 is 11 residues. V lost 6 bases and J lost 6, with 12 bases in between. The CDR3 is CSADGRAEQYF. The CDR3 DNA reads as TGCAGTGCCGACGGGCGGGCCGAGCAGTACTTC.

V and J are TRBV19 and TRBJ2-7, with D possibly matching TRBD1 (6 bases). Germline CDR1 and CDR2: LNHDA and SQIVND (reference sequence). The CDR3 is made up of 13 amino acids. V was cut by 1 base and J by 4 bases, with 8 bases left in between. The CDR3 spells CASSIADSYEQYF. The DNA for the CDR3 is TGTGCCAGTAGTATAGCGGACAGTTACGAGCAGTACTTC.

This sequence joins TRBV15 and TRBJ1-6; 12 nucleotides line up with TRBD1. CDR3 length: 15 residues. CDR1 is LNHNV and CDR2 is YYDKDF in the germline V gene (reference sequence). The V and J ends lost 5 bases and 9 bases, in that order; junction bases with no gene match: 5. CDR3 coding DNA: TGTGCCACCAGCGAGGGACAGGGGGCGCGTTCACCCCTCCACTTT. It yields the protein CATSEGQGARSPLHF.

J is TRBJ1-5 and V is TRBV24-1, with D perhaps matching TRBD1 (6 bases). The V end lost 5 bases, the J end lost 1 base, and 14 bases lay between the germline ends. CDR3 size: 16 residues. CDR1 and CDR2 from the germline V gene are KGHDR and SFDVKD. The CDR3 region has the DNA TGTGCCACCAGTGCCCCCAGGGGCCCGAGCAATCAGCCCCAGCATTTT. This codes for CATSAPRGPSNQPQHF.

The chain recombines TRBV18 with TRBJ2-3; D not resolved. This CDR3 comprises 12 residues. Germline V lookup: CDR1 KGHSH, CDR2 LQKENI. V shed 3 bases and J shed 6 bases, with 7 bases lying between them. CDR3 DNA: TGTGCCAGCTCACCCCTCTTGGATACGCAGTATTTT. Translation: CASSPLLDTQYF.

The chain carries TRBV5-1 and TRBJ1-1; maybe TRBD1 (5 bases). Germline assignment: CDR1 SGHRS and CDR2 YFSETQ. This CDR3 region has 14 residues. The ends were cut back, 0 bases at V and 1 base at J, with 7 bases in the middle. The CDR3 is CASSLGDRNTEAFF. CDR3 nucleotide sequence: TGCGCCAGCAGCTTGGGAGACAGGAACACTGAAGCTTTCTTT.

This clone occurred once. V gene TRBV7-2 combines with J gene TRBJ1-6, with 9 bases lining up with TRBD1. The CDR3 length is 16 residues. The trim removed 5 bases at V and 1 base at J, leaving 3 bases unmatched. Germline loops: CDR1 SGHTA, CDR2 FQGNSA. The CDR3 reads CASSTQGASYNSPLHF. The CDR3 bases are TGTGCCAGCAGCACACAGGGGGCGTCCTATAATTCACCCCTCCACTTT.

This clone was counted a single time. This chain joins TRBV6-5 and TRBJ1-1; no clear D gene. The CDR3 sequence is 14 residues long. V was trimmed by 7 bases and J by 0 bases, leaving 12 bases between them. CDR1 and CDR2 from the germline V gene are MNHEY and SVGAGI. The DNA of the CDR3 is TGTGCCAGCAAGGCGGGAGGGATGAACACTGAAGCTTTCTTT. Its protein product is CASKAGGMNTEAFF.

This clone showed up many times. The rearrangement joins TRBV27 to TRBJ1-2; the match to TRBD1 covers 7 bases. The length of the CDR3 is 12 residues. Germline values: CDR1 MNHEY, CDR2 SMNVEV (reference sequence). V dropped 6 bases and J dropped 5; count of bases not matched to a gene: 3. CDR3 bases: TGTGCCAGCAGAGGGGGCGCATATGGCTACACCTTC. As protein: CASRGGAYGYTF.

This rearrangement joins TRBV7-6 to TRBJ1-1; 7 bases match TRBD1. Germline loops: CDR1 SGHVS, CDR2 FNYEAQ. Germline trimming cut 5 bases from V and 4 bases from J; bases unmatched to any gene: 16. The CDR3 loop spans 17 amino acids. The CDR3 DNA follows: TGTGCCAGCAGCCCATCGAAACCGGGACAGCGAGTCACTGAAGCTTTCTTT. This encodes CASSPSKPGQRVTEAFF.

The sample holds a few counts of this clone. This CDR3 is CASSLSVGGGETQYF. The CDR3, as DNA: TGTGCCAGCAGCTTATCCGTCGGGGGAGGAGAGACCCAGTACTTC. J is TRBJ2-5 and V is TRBV11-2; tentatively, D is TRBD2 (6 bases). V was shortened by 2 bases and J by 4 bases, with 14 bases between the two germline ends. The germline gives CDR1 SGHAT, CDR2 FQNNGV. This CDR3 has 15 amino acids.

V gene TRBV12-3 or TRBV12-4 combines with J gene TRBJ2-1; a weak D match, TRBD2 (6 bases). Trimming removed 3 bases from V and 8 bases from J, with 11 bases in between. The CDR3 spans 13 residues. CDR3 sequence reads: CASSLEGPHEQFF. As DNA, the CDR3 is TGTGCCAGCAGTTTGGAGGGGCCCCATGAGCAGTTCTTC.

This clone was seen a single time. The V and J genes are TRBV28 and TRBJ2-1; tentatively, D is TRBD2 (6 bases). The length of the CDR3 is 15 residues. V lost 8 bases, J lost 6 bases, and 20 bases lay in between. Germline V gene data show CDR1 as MDHEN and CDR2 as SYDVKM. The CDR3 sequence: CASRLRDFGPNEQFF. The CDR3 nucleotides read TGTGCCAGCCGCCTACGGGACTTTGGGCCCAATGAGCAGTTCTTC.

The V and J genes are TRBV7-5 and TRBJ1-6. TRBV7-5 is a known pseudogene. The CDR3 is 11 amino acids. In DNA, the CDR3 is TGTGCCAGAAGCTTATTACTACCCCTCCACTTT. Protein sequence: CARSLLLPLHF.

V gene TRBV28 combines with J gene TRBJ1-5; no clear D. Germline-derived CDR1 and CDR2 are MDHEN and SYDVKM. V lost 4 bases and J lost 1, with 14 bases in between. The length of the CDR3 is 16 residues. CDR3 loop: CASSSYKLMSNQPQHF. The CDR3 bases are TGTGCCAGCAGTTCATACAAATTGATGAGCAATCAGCCCCAGCATTTT.